This T cell receptor beta chain was sequenced for a study of cytomegalovirus exposure and HLA in healthy donors (TCRdb year 2017). The study in broad terms: An earlier analysis of some 550 of the donors reported roughly 270 Gb of sequence data and around 120 million unique TCR beta sequences from 150 million to 200 million T cells. An early release covering more than 500 HLA-typed donors comprised about 300 gigabases of sequencing data and tens of millions of unique TCR sequences. Of the 300 to 500 genotyped donors, approximately 81% were placed in the genetic ancestry cluster associated with self-reported Caucasian donors. The study aimed to test whether cataloging public T cell receptors could reveal signatures of past pathogen exposure. The study used immunosequencing to profile the T cell repertoires of around 600 subjects and linked those repertoires to cytomegalovirus serostatus. In addition to the first cohort of roughly 700 subjects, a separate validation cohort of about 120 different subjects was used. To predict cytomegalovirus infection status, the study brought together high-throughput TCR immunosequencing, statistical association of individual TCRs with disease status, and machine learning. In a later analysis, previously published TCR beta repertoires from fewer than 750 donors were re-analyzed and high-resolution HLA genotyping was added so that TCR occurrence patterns could be studied. In the later analysis, no new phenotypic data were used to find candidate immune exposures; instead, reliance was placed on TCR beta sequences and their occurrence across donors. To decide whether each TCR beta V gene segment behaved as functional or pseudogenic, an earlier analysis of approximately 600 of the donors relied on high-throughput TCR beta sequencing. Alongside the repertoire data, information on donor age, sex, ethnicity and CMV serostatus was compiled. Genome-wide SNP genotypes for about 55% of the roughly 670 donors were used in a later genetic analysis, which treated that subset as a discovery cohort. Every discovery cohort repertoire had been produced on one sequencing platform. HLA typing included class I and class II loci at four-digit resolution. Typing coverage varied by locus: about 620-630 donors for A, B, C, DRB1 and DQB1; 522 for DQA1; 600 to 610 for DPA1; roughly 470 for DPB1. A handful of DR-DQ haplotypes were treated as single units for association and clustering because of strong linkage in the cohort. On average, 235,054 unique TCR beta nucleotide sequences were sequenced per donor among about 400 genotyped donors of the cohort, with roughly 18% of those sequences being non-productive.

Note on this clone: The antigen this receptor binds is unknown. There are no base qualities to consult, and no much larger clone falls within one base.

The library was generated by the immunoSEQ multiplex PCR assay. A mixture of 60 forward primers for TCR Vbeta segments and 13 reverse primers for TCR Jbeta segments was used in the multiplex PCR. The CDR3 region of rearranged TCR beta genes was amplified from genomic DNA by a multiplex PCR assay. Amplified TCR beta libraries were sequenced as 87-base-pair reads on the Illumina HiSeq System. In the source study's methods: Across the 500 to 700 repertoires, a later analysis counted some 80 million unique TCR beta chains, around 11 million of which were shared by at least two donors. Raw reads were error-corrected and collapsed into unique sequences with a nearest-neighbor algorithm that merged closely related sequences to remove PCR and sequencing errors. Alignment of CDR3 sequences to IMGT reference sequences was used to assign V, D and J gene segments. Each retained sequence needed at least a six-nucleotide match to both a V gene segment and a J gene segment. A rearrangement counted as productive if the CDR3 had no stop codons and remained in frame with V and J, and every other rearrangement counted as non-productive. Following IMGT convention, CDR3 was defined as the stretch from the second conserved V-encoded cysteine up to the conserved J-encoded phenylalanine. Sequences without an unambiguous match to a single V gene segment were excluded from the earlier analysis of a few hundred of the donors. An earlier analysis of about 600 of the donors called V segments functional above 56.7% productive rearrangements and segregating when the between-donor standard deviation exceeded 5%. A statistical classification framework was built for diagnosing cytomegalovirus status from the catalog of TCR beta chain sequences. In a later analysis, TCR nucleotide sequences were compared against IMGT/GENE-DB human TR gene sequences so that V and J genes could be assigned. The TCRdist pipeline was used in a later analysis to assign CDR3 sequences and most-parsimonious VDJ recombination scenarios. In a later analysis, every TCR beta chain was defined by the combination of its CDR3 amino acid sequence and its V-gene family, and reads without a unique V-gene family were dropped. A later analysis removed several hundred highly shared, low-generation-probability nucleotide sequences to deal with suspected cross-contamination and a sequencing artifact. In a later analysis, a clonal expansion index was calculated for each public chain from normalized within-repertoire ranks of inferred template counts. Generation probabilities in a later analysis came from a VDJ recombination model fitted to out-of-frame rearrangements, and those results were checked against IGoR. In a later analysis, TCR-TCR, TCR-HLA and TCR-CMV co-occurrence was scored with hypergeometric tests, and a repertoire-size bias correction was applied to TCR pairs. To estimate false discovery rates, a later analysis permuted the HLA or CMV assignments 20 times. In a later analysis, co-occurring TCRs were grouped with DBSCAN, and TCRdist sequence similarity was added when clustering was performed within HLA-allele-positive subsets. Repertoires with fewer than 30,000 or more than 120,000 public chains were left out of co-occurrence clustering, as were five repertoires with anomalous nucleotide sharing. Not all clones reach the TCRdb copy of this immuneACCESS table, which keeps in-frame sequences only. Checked studies attribute under half of the gap to unresolved V genes and leave the rest unexplained. V, J and clone size are those of that table, while D and trimming were read from the DNA. This sample comprises 200,000 to 300,000 clones, roughly four fifths of them detected only once. Around 8% of the sample is in the top ten clones.

Study-wide conclusions, independent of this receptor: Compared with equally common non-associated chains, HLA-associated TCR beta chains in a later analysis were more clonally expanded and had lower generation probabilities. In an earlier analysis of 587 of the donors, most TCR beta V segments appeared in productive rearrangements about 87% or about 30% of the time, broadly matching IMGT annotations. Correlated functional status among segregating V segments might be attributable to linkage disequilibrium, but an unknown experimental factor could not be ruled out. A later analysis found that most CMV-associated TCR beta chains appeared HLA-restricted, with HLA associations seemingly driven largely by CMV exposure. According to a later analysis, TCR association rates differed among HLA loci, with DRB1 alleles showing the most associated TCRs and HLA-C alleles showing the fewest. The authors suggested that the approach could potentially be generalized to other disease states and immunological phenotypes. The sequencing pipeline was judged likely to have produced a cluster of highly shared sequence variants as a technical artifact. V-gene and J-gene trimming of TCR beta chains was associated with a missense DCLRE1C variant in a later genetic analysis, and the association was replicated in an independent cohort. When HLA alleles, especially DR and DQ, strongly co-occurred, TCR associations were difficult to assign to individual alleles. The 87-base-pair reads could not distinguish some IMGT-functional V segments, including TRBV6-2 and TRBV6-3, so those segments were excluded. A later analysis reported that several top co-occurrence clusters appeared linked to parvovirus B19, influenza, CMV and Epstein-Barr virus. A few of the identified cytomegalovirus-associated TCR beta chains were confirmed in vitro to be specific for cytomegalovirus antigens. A later genetic analysis reported fewer N-insertions in productive TCRs among donors in an Asian-associated ancestry cluster than the roughly 620-donor mean. Roughly uniform sequencing depth across donors was assumed in presence/absence analyses, although this assumption may not hold. Immune exposure information for the cohort was limited to CMV serostatus. In a later analysis, some 17,000 TCR beta sequences were associated with specific HLA alleles at a false discovery rate of 0.05. Across donors, most TCR sequences were observed very rarely, whereas some public TCRs were present in many individuals. In both the original and validation cohorts, the classifier was reported to diagnose cytomegalovirus status with high specificity and sensitivity. HLA typing was unavailable for some donors at each locus, so association tests used only the typed subset. The cohort was sequenced for TCR beta chains only, and without alpha or paired-chain data the features that could be detected were limited. Because counts were too low, more than 15 rarely observed V segments, including chromosome 9 orphons, were left out of the earlier analysis of some 640 of the donors. A further reported finding was that TCR beta sequences accurately predicted the HLA-A and HLA-B alleles for most subjects in the first cohort. The study gave a list of 150 to 200 TCR beta chains associated with cytomegalovirus.

Compared with germline, V lacks 2 bases and J lacks 5 bases; bases without a gene match: 13. The CDR3 spans 18 residues, from the cysteine through the phenylalanine. CDR3 DNA is the only sequence kept; it has 54 bases, read in frame from the first base. The CDR1 and CDR2 encoded by the germline V gene are SGHAT and FQNNGV. The cohort consisted of hundreds of healthy bone marrow donors. At the time of sampling, all cohort members were nominally healthy, though unrecorded immune exposures were likely present. The donor tested CMV seropositive, placing the donor among the roughly 270 seropositive members of the cohort. Every donor gave a peripheral blood sample, and the peripheral blood mononuclear cells from that sample were used for TCR beta sequencing. The Qiagen DNeasy Blood Extraction Kit was used to extract genomic DNA from the blood cell samples.

The sequence was obtained from a woman aged 55 to 70 in good health and CMV-seropositive. The rearrangement joined TRBV11-2 to TRBJ2-5; 11 nucleotides in the junction match TRBD2. The sequencing sample was made of PBMCs. The CDR3 in this case is CASSLRLAGSLGIETQYF. Here is the DNA: TGTGCCAGCAGCTTAAGACTAGCGGGATCCCTGGGTATTGAGACCCAGTACTTC.